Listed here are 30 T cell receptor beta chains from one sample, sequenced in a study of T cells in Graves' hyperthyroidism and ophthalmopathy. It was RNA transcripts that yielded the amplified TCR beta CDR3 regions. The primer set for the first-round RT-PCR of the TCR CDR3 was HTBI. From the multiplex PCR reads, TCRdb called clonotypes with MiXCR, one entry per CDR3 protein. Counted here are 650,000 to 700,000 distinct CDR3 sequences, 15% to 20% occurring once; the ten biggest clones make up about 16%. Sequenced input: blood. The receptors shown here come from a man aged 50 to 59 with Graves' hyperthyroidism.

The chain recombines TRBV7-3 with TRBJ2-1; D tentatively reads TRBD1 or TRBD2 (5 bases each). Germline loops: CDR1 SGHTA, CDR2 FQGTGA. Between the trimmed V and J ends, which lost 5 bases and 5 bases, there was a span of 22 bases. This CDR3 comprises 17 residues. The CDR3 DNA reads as TGTGCCAGCAGCCCCAACTTAGGTGGGACCTATAACAATGAGCAGTTCTTC. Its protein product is CASSPNLGGTYNNEQFF.

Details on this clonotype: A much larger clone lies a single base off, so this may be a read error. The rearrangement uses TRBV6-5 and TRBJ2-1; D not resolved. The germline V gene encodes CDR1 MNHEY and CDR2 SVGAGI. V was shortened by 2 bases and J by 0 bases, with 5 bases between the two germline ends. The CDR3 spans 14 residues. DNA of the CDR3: TGTGCCAGCAGTTACACGGGCTCCTACAATGAGCAGTTCTTC. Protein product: CASSYTGSYNEQFF.

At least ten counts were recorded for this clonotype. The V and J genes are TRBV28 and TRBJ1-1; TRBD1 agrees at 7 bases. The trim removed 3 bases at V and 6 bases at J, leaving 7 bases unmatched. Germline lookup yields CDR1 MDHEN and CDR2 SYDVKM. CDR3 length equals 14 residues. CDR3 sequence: CASSLTRGSSEAFF. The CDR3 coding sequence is TGTGCCAGCAGTTTGACCAGGGGGTCCTCTGAAGCTTTCTTT.

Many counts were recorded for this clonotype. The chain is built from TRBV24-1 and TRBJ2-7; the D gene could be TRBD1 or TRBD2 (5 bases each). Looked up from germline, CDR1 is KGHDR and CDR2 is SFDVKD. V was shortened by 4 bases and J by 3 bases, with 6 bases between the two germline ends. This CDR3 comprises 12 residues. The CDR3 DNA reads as TGTGCCACCAGTGAGAGGGGCTACGAGCAGTACTTC. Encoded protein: CATSERGYEQYF.

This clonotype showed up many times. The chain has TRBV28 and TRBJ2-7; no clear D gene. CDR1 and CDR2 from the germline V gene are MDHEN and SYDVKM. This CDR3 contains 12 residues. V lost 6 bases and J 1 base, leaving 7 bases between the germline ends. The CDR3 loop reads CASRKTSYEQYF. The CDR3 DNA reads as TGTGCCAGCAGGAAGACTTCCTACGAGCAGTACTTC.

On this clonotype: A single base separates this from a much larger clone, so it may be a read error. The CDR3 nucleotides are TGTGCCAACAGTACGGGACAAGGCAGGGGGGCCAACGTCCTGACTTTC. It codes for CANSTGQGRGANVLTF. This chain uses TRBV27 with TRBJ2-6, with D possibly TRBD1 on 6 matching bases. CDR1 and CDR2 (germline): MNHEY, SMNVEV (reference sequence). The CDR3 runs to 16 residues.

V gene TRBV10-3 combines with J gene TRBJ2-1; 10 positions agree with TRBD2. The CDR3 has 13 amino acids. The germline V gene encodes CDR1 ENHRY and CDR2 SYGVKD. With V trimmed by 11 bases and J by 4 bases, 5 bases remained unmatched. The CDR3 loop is CAVGTSEYNEQFF. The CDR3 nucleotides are TGTGCCGTCGGGACTAGCGAGTACAATGAGCAGTTCTTC.

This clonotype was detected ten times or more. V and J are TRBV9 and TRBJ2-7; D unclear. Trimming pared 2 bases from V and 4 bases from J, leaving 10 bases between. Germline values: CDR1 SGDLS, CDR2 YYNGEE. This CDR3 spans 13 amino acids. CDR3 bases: TGTGCCAGCAGCGTCGGCAGTGATTACGAGCAGTACTTC. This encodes CASSVGSDYEQYF.

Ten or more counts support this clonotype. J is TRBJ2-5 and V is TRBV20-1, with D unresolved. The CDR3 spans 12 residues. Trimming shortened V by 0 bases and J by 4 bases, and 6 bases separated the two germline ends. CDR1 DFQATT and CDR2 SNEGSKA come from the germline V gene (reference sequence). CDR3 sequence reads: CSARDLGETQYF. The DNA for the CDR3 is TGCAGTGCTAGAGATTTAGGAGAGACCCAGTACTTC.

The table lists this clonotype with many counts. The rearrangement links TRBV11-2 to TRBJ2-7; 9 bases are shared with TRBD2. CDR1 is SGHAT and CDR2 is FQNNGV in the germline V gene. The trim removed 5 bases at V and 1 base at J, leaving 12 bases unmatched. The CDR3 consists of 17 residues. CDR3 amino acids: CASSPHRAGLASYEQYF. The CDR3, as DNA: TGTGCCAGCAGCCCTCACCGGGCTGGACTAGCGTCCTACGAGCAGTACTTC. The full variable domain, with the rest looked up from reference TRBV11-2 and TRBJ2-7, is EAGVAQSPRYKIIEKRQSVAFWCNPISGHATLYWYQQILGQGPKLLIQFQNNGVVDDSQLPKDRFSAERLKGVDSTLKIQPAKLEDSAVYLCASSPHRAGLASYEQYFGPGTRLTVT.

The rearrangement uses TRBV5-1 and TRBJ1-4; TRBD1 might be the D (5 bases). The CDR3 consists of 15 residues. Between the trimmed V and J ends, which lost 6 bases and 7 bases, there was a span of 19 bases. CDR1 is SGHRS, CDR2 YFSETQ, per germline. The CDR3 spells CASTVAGPYGEKLFF. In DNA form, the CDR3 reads TGCGCCAGCACCGTAGCGGGGCCCTATGGTGAAAAACTGTTTTTT.

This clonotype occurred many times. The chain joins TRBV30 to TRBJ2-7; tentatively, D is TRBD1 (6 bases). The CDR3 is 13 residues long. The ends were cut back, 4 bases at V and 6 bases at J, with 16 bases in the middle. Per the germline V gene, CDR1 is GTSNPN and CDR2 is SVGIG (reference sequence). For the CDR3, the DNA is TGTGCCTGGACGCGGCAGGGGCTCCGCGAGCAGTACTTC. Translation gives CAWTRQGLREQYF.

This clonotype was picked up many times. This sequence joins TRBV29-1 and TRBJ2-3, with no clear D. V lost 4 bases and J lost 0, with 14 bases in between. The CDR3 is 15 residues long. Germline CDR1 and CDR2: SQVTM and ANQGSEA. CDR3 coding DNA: TGCAGCGTTGGCCCTTTGGCGTCTAGCACAGATACGCAGTATTTT. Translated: CSVGPLASSTDTQYF.

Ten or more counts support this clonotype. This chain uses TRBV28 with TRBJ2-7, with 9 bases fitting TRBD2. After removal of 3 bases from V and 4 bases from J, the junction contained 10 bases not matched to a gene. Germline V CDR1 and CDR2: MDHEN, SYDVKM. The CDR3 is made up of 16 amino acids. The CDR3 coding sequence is TGTGCCAGCAGTTTCGGGCTAGCGGGACCCTCTTACGAGCAGTACTTC. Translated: CASSFGLAGPSYEQYF.

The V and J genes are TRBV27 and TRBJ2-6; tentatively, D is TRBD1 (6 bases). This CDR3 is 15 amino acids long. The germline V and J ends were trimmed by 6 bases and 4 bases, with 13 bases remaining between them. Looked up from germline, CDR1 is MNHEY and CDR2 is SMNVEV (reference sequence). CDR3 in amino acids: CASSRQVEGANVLTF. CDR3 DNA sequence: TGTGCCAGCAGCCGACAGGTTGAAGGGGCCAACGTCCTGACTTTC.

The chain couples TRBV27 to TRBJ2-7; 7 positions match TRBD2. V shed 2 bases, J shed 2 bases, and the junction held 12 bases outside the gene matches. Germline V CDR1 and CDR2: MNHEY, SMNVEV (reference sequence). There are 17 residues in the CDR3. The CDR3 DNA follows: TGTGCCAGCAGTTTAAGGGCTCGGACTAGTCAGGCCTACGAGCAGTACTTC. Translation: CASSLRARTSQAYEQYF.

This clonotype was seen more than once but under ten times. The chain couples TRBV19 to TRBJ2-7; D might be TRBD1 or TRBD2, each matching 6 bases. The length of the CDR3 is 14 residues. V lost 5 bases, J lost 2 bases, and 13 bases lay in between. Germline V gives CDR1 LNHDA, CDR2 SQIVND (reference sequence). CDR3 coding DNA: TGTGCCAGTAGTCTGGGGGGCCAAACCTACGAGCAGTACTTC. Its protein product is CASSLGGQTYEQYF.

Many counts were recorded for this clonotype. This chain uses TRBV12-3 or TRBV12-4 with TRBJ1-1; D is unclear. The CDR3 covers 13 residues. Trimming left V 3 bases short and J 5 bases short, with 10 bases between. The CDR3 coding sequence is TGTGCCAGCAGTTTTAGGCCGGGGACTGAAGCTTTCTTT. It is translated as CASSFRPGTEAFF.

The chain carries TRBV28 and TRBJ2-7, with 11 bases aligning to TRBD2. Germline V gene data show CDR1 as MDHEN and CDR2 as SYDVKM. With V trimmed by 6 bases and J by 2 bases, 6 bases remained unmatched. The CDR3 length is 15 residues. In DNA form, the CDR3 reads TGTGCCAGCAGCCAAGCTAGCGGGGGGCCCTACGAGCAGTACTTC. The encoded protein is CASSQASGGPYEQYF.

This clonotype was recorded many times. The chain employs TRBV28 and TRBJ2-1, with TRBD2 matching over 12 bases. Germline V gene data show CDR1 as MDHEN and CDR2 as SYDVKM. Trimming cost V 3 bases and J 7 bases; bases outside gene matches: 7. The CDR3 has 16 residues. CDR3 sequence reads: CASSFAGGLAGNEQFF. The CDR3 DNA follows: TGTGCCAGCAGTTTTGCCGGTGGACTAGCGGGAAATGAGCAGTTCTTC.

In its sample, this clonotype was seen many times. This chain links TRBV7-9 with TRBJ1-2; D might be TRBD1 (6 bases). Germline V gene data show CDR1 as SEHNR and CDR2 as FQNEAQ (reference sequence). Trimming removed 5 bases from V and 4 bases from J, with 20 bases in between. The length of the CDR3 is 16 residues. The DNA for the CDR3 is TGTGCCAGCAGCCCCCAGGACAGTTTTTCGCTCTATGGCTACACCTTC. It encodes CASSPQDSFSLYGYTF. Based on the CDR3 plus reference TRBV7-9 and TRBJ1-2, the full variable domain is DTGVSQNPRHKITKRGQNVTFRCDPISEHNRLYWYRQTLGQGPEFLTYFQNEAQLEKSRLLSDRFSAERPKGSFSTLEIQRTEQGDSAMYLCASSPQDSFSLYGYTFGSGTRLTVV.

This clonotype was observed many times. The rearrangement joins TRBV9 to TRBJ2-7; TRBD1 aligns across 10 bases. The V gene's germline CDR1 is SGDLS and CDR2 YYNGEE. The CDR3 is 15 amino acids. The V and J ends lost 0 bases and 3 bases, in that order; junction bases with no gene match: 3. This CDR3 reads CASSVGDRGFYEQYF. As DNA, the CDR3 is TGTGCCAGCAGCGTAGGGGACAGGGGATTCTACGAGCAGTACTTC.

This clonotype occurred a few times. CDR3 DNA sequence: TGTGCCAGCAGCCAAGACCGGGTAGGCCACTATGGCTACACCTTC. This sequence encodes CASSQDRVGHYGYTF. The J gene is TRBJ1-2, the V gene TRBV3-1; D gene unclear. Germline assignment: CDR1 LGHDT and CDR2 YNNKEL (reference sequence). Trimming left V 0 bases short and J 3 bases short, with 11 bases between. The CDR3 consists of 15 residues.

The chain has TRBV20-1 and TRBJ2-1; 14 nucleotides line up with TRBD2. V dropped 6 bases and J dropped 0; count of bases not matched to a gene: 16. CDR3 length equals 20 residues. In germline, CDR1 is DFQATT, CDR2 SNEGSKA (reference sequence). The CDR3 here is CSAIAKGGLAGASSYNEQFF. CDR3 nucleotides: TGCAGTGCAATTGCTAAAGGGGGACTAGCGGGAGCAAGCTCCTACAATGAGCAGTTCTTC.

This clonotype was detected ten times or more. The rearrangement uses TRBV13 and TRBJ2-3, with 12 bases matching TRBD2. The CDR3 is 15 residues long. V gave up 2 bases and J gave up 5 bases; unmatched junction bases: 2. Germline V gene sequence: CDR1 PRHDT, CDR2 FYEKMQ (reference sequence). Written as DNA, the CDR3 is TGTGCCAGCAGCTTACCGGGACTAGCGGGAGATACGCAGTATTTT. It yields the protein CASSLPGLAGDTQYF.

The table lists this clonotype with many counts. The CDR3 here is CSVTTVSYNEQFF. The CDR3 region has the DNA TGCAGCGTTACGACGGTCTCCTACAATGAGCAGTTCTTC. V and J are TRBV29-1 and TRBJ2-1; no definite D call. The CDR3 length is 13 residues. Per the germline V gene, CDR1 is SQVTM and CDR2 is ANQGSEA. Trimming shortened V by 5 bases and J by 0 bases, and 8 bases separated the two germline ends.

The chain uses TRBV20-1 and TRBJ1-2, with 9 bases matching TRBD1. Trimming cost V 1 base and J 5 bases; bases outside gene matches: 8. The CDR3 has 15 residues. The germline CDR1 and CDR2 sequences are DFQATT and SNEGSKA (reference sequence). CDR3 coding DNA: TGCAGTGCTAGAGTACAGGGGGCCGGGGGATATGGCTACACCTTC. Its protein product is CSARVQGAGGYGYTF.

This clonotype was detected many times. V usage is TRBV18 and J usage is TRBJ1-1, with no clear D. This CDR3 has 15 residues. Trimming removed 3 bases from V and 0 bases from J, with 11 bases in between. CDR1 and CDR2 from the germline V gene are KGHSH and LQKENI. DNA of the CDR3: TGTGCCAGCTCACCGAGGCGGGATTTGAACACTGAAGCTTTCTTT. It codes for CASSPRRDLNTEAFF.

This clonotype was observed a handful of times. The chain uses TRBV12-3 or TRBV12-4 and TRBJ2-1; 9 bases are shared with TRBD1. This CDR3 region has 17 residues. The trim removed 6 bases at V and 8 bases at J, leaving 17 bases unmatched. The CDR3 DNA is TGTGCCAGCAGAGGGACAGGGTCCGGGAGAAAGCTCGATGAGCAGTTCTTC. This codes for CASRGTGSGRKLDEQFF.

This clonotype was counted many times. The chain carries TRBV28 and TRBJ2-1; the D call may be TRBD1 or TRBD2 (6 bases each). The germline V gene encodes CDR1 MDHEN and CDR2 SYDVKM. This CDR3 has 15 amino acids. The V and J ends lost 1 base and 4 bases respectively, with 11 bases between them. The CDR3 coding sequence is TGTGCCAGCAGTTTATTAGGGGGAGGATACAATGAGCAGTTCTTC. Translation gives CASSLLGGGYNEQFF.